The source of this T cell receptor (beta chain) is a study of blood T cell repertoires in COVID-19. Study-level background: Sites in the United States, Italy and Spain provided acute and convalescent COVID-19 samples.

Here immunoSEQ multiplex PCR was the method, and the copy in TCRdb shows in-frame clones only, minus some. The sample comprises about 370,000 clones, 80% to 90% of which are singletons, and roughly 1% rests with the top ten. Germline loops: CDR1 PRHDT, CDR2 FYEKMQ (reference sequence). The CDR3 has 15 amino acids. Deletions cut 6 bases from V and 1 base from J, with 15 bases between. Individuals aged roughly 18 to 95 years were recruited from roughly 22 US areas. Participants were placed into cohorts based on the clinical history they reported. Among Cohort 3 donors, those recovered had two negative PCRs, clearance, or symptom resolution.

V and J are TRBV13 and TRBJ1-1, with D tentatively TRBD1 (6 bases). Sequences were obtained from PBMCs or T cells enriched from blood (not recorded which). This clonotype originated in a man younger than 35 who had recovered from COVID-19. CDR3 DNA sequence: TGTGCCAGCAGTTATACAGACAGGAGGAACACTGAAGCTTTCTTT. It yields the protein CASSYTDRRNTEAFF.